The source of this TCR beta chain is a study of OX40 agonist ivuxolimab in advanced cancers. Study at large: Age averaged around 60 years (range roughly 20 to 90), and just over 80% were male. Having had anti-PD-1, anti-PD-L1 or anti-CTLA-4 therapy before was allowed, and more than 35% had some. Study-wide results and caveats: Several nonresponders also turned out to have low normalized T-cell clonal expansion.

Sequencing was performed with immunoSEQ multiplex PCR; in TCRdb, only in-frame clones are kept and a portion is missing. This sample has under 80,000 clones, with 75% to 90% found just once. A remark on this clone: Its antigen is still unknown.

CDR1 and CDR2 (germline): SGHTA, FQGNSA. The CDR3 is made up of 14 amino acids. V lost 6 bases to trimming and J lost 1 base, with 12 bases between them. The material was CD4+ or CD8+ T cells sorted from blood, obtained in a trial of the OX40 agonist ivuxolimab. The chain combines TRBV7-2 with TRBJ1-1; D gene ambiguous. The source of this sequence is an adult with an advanced solid tumor such as melanoma, head and neck, liver or kidney cancer. The CDR3 bases are TGTGCCAGCAGACTAGAGTGGGGGAACACTGAAGCTTTCTTT. Protein product: CASRLEWGNTEAFF. Using reference TRBV7-2 and TRBJ1-1 for the parts outside the CDR3, the full variable domain is GAGVSQSPSNKVTEKGKDVELRCDPISGHTALYWYRQSLGQGLEFLIYFQGNSAPDKSGLPSDRFSAERTGGSVSTLTIQRTQQEDSAVYLCASRLEWGNTEAFFGQGTRLTVV.